This passage covers 30 T cell receptor beta chains from one sample sequenced in a study of shared clonotypes between healthy human individuals. Repertoires were generated with immunoSEQ multiplex PCR, while TCRdb's copy carries only in-frame clones and drops some. Among 1.5 million to 2.5 million clones listed, around 96% were seen once. CD45RO-negative, CCR7-positively selected cells formed the naive CD8 fraction, excluding terminally differentiated effector memory CD45RA+ cells. The source material was naive CD8+ T cells sorted from blood. The receptors derive from a man aged 18 to 35 in good health.

The rearrangement links TRBV4-3 to TRBJ1-1; 7 positions agree with TRBD1. Germline loops: CDR1 LGHNA, CDR2 YSLEER. The CDR3 consists of 17 residues. V shed 0 bases, J shed 0 bases, and the junction held 7 bases outside the gene matches. The CDR3 DNA reads TGCGCCAGCAGCCAAGAGAGGACAGGCTTCATGAACACTGAAGCTTTCTTT. Translation: CASSQERTGFMNTEAFF.

The chain links TRBV27 to TRBJ2-2, with D unresolved. V was trimmed by 5 bases and J by 1 base, leaving 11 bases between them. Germline values: CDR1 MNHEY, CDR2 SMNVEV (reference sequence). This CDR3 region has 15 residues. CDR3 in amino acids: CASSTLLRNTGELFF. CDR3 nucleotides: TGTGCCAGCAGTACCCTATTGAGGAACACCGGGGAGCTGTTTTTT.

This chain connects TRBV7-9 to TRBJ2-6; TRBD1 agrees at 10 bases. Germline lookup yields CDR1 SEHNR and CDR2 FQNEAQ (reference sequence). The CDR3 is made up of 17 amino acids. J was trimmed by 2 bases and V by 1 base; bases with no gene match: 2. This CDR3 is CASSLVGQGAGANVLTF. CDR3 DNA sequence: TGTGCCAGCAGCTTAGTCGGACAGGGGGCTGGGGCCAACGTCCTGACTTTC.

This rearrangement joins TRBV2 to TRBJ1-5; possible D gene TRBD1, 5 bases. Looked up from germline, CDR1 is SNHLY and CDR2 is FYNNEI. The length of the CDR3 is 17 residues. V lost 6 bases and J lost 0, with 18 bases in between. CDR3 DNA sequence: TGTGCCAGCAGCGATAAAGACGGGACTTATAGCAATCAGCCCCAGCATTTT. The encoded protein is CASSDKDGTYSNQPQHF. Variable domain in full (rest from reference TRBV2 and TRBJ1-5): EPEVTQTPSHQVTQMGQEVILRCVPISNHLYFYWYRQILGQKVEFLVSFYNNEISEKSEIFDDQFSVERPDGSNFTLKIRSTKLEDSAMYFCASSDKDGTYSNQPQHFGDGTRLSIL.

CDR3: CASSEGGWNQPQHF. The CDR3 coding sequence is TGTGCCAGCAGTGAAGGAGGATGGAATCAGCCCCAGCATTTT. V gene TRBV2 combines with J gene TRBJ1-5; D unclear. This CDR3 is built from 14 residues. The V end lost 1 base, the J end lost 4 bases, and 8 bases lay between the germline ends. Germline CDR1 and CDR2: SNHLY and FYNNEI.

This chain uses TRBV4-1 with TRBJ2-1; D remains ambiguous. Trimming cost V 0 bases and J 0 bases, with 12 bases left between them. The CDR3 extends over 17 amino acids. Germline V gene data show CDR1 as MGHRA and CDR2 as YSYEKL. DNA for the CDR3: TGCGCCAGCAGCCAAGATTCGGGCGCTAGCTCCTACAATGAGCAGTTCTTC. This gives the protein CASSQDSGASSYNEQFF.

The V call is TRBV28, the J call TRBJ1-5, with D perhaps matching TRBD1 (6 bases). Trimming took 6 bases from V and 6 from J, leaving 12 bases between them. Looked up from germline, CDR1 is MDHEN and CDR2 is SYDVKM. CDR3 length equals 13 residues. The chain's CDR3 is CASREGGLQPQHF. In nucleotides, the CDR3 is TGTGCCAGCAGAGAGGGGGGGCTTCAGCCCCAGCATTTT.

This chain connects TRBV30 to TRBJ2-1, with TRBD1 as a possible D gene (5 bases). The CDR3 is made up of 12 amino acids. Trimming took 1 base from V and 15 from J, leaving 16 bases between them. Germline V gene data show CDR1 as GTSNPN and CDR2 as SVGIG (reference sequence). The CDR3 loop is CAWSGPTRGPFF. The DNA for the CDR3 is TGTGCCTGGAGTGGACCAACAAGGGGCCCGTTCTTC.

The chain employs TRBV5-5 and TRBJ1-1; D is unresolved. Germline V CDR1 and CDR2: SGHKS, YYEKEE (reference sequence). The V end lost 0 bases, the J end lost 1 base, and 4 bases lay between the germline ends. The length of the CDR3 is 13 residues. CDR3 nucleotide sequence: TGTGCCAGCAGCTTGGAACAGAACACTGAAGCTTTCTTT. Its protein product is CASSLEQNTEAFF.

A word on this clone: Other DNA sequences in the same sample also yield this CDR3. V gene TRBV4-1 combines with J gene TRBJ1-2; D ambiguous. The CDR3 spans 14 residues. The V end was cut by 1 base, the J end by 1 base, with 7 bases between. Per germline, CDR1 MGHRA and CDR2 YSYEKL. The CDR3: CASSQGTVNYGYTF. The CDR3 DNA follows: TGCGCCAGCAGCCAAGGGACCGTTAACTATGGCTACACCTTC.

The chain has TRBV7-9 and TRBJ1-4; no firm D call. The germline V and J ends were trimmed by 5 bases and 6 bases, with 10 bases remaining between them. The germline V gene encodes CDR1 SEHNR and CDR2 FQNEAQ (reference sequence). The CDR3 contains 13 residues. CDR3 residues: CASSPRLDEKLFF. DNA for the CDR3: TGTGCCAGCAGCCCGAGGTTGGATGAAAAACTGTTTTTT.

J is TRBJ2-7 and V is TRBV13; D may match TRBD1 or TRBD2 (7 bases each). This CDR3 has 13 amino acids. V lost 5 bases to trimming and J lost 3 bases, with 11 bases between them. Per germline, CDR1 PRHDT and CDR2 FYEKMQ (reference sequence). In DNA, the CDR3 is TGTGCCAGCAGCCAGGGGGGGAACTACGAGCAGTACTTC. It translates to CASSQGGNYEQYF.

Here the CDR3 reads CASSANQGNEQFF. The CDR3 DNA reads TGTGCCAGCAGCGCGAACCAGGGTAATGAGCAGTTCTTC. This chain links TRBV9 with TRBJ2-1; possible D gene TRBD1, 5 bases. V dropped 3 bases and J dropped 7 bases, with 11 bases sitting between them. The CDR3 is 13 residues long. Germline CDR1 reads SGDLS; CDR2 reads YYNGEE.

Only a few counts were recorded for this clone. This chain's CDR3 is CASSEAVVYYQPQHF. The CDR3 DNA sequence: TGTGCCAGCAGTGAAGCCGTGGTCTATTATCAGCCCCAGCATTTT. The chain employs TRBV2 and TRBJ1-5, with unresolved D. Trimming took off 0 bases at V and 5 bases at J, with 11 bases between the two ends. Germline V CDR1 and CDR2: SNHLY, FYNNEI. The length of the CDR3 is 15 residues.

This chain connects TRBV7-9 to TRBJ2-1; maybe TRBD2 (6 bases). Germline loops: CDR1 SEHNR, CDR2 FQNEAQ (reference sequence). The V end was cut by 5 bases, the J end by 4 bases, with 15 bases between. CDR3 length: 15 residues. For the CDR3, the DNA is TGTGCCAGCAGCAAAGCGGAGGGAATATACAATGAGCAGTTCTTC. Its translation is CASSKAEGIYNEQFF.

The chain combines TRBV6-5 with TRBJ2-2; D is perhaps TRBD2 (6 bases). This CDR3 comprises 15 residues. Deletions cut 3 bases from V and 5 bases from J, with 13 bases between. Germline V CDR1 and CDR2: MNHEY, SVGAGI. The CDR3 sequence: CASSYAPGGTGELFF. DNA for the CDR3: TGTGCCAGCAGTTATGCGCCCGGGGGAACCGGGGAGCTGTTTTTT.

V and J are TRBV7-9 and TRBJ2-5; maybe TRBD2 (5 bases). Germline CDR1 SEHNR, CDR2 FQNEAQ (reference sequence). V dropped 2 bases and J dropped 5 bases, with 24 bases sitting between them. This CDR3 comprises 18 residues. The CDR3 coding sequence is TGTGCCAGCAGCTTACCTCGGGGTAGCGTCCATTCATGGGAGACCCAGTACTTC. This codes for CASSLPRGSVHSWETQYF.

Worth noting for this clone: A much more abundant neighbour one base away suggests this may be a read error. Within the sample, other DNA sequences also encode this same CDR3. The V call is TRBV9, the J call TRBJ2-2; D call uncertain. The CDR3 is made up of 13 amino acids. Germline CDR1 and CDR2: SGDLS and YYNGEE. Between the trimmed V and J ends, which lost 0 bases and 4 bases, there was a span of 4 bases. DNA of the CDR3: TGTGCCAGCAGCGTAGGGAGCACCGGGGAGCTGTTTTTT. Protein sequence: CASSVGSTGELFF.

The V call is TRBV5-8, the J call TRBJ1-6; no firm D call. The CDR3 length is 14 residues. Germline CDR1 is SGHTS and CDR2 is YDEGEE. Trimming pared 6 bases from V and 0 bases from J, leaving 7 bases between. CDR3 nucleotides: TGTGCCAGCATAGAATACTCCTATAATTCACCCCTCCACTTT. This codes for CASIEYSYNSPLHF.

This clone was detected once. A much larger clone sits a single nucleotide away, making a read error possible. The V and J genes are TRBV11-1 and TRBJ2-5; D gene unclear. The CDR3 spans 11 residues. The germline CDR1 and CDR2 sequences are SGHAT and FQDESV (reference sequence). Trimming removed 1 base at V and 7 bases at J, with 4 bases between. The CDR3 loop is CASSLGGTQYF. CDR3 sequence (DNA): TGTGCCAGCAGCTTAGGGGGGACCCAGTACTTC. Filled out from reference TRBV11-1 and TRBJ2-5, the complete variable domain reads EAEVAQSPRYKITEKSQAVAFWCDPISGHATLYWYRQILGQGPELLVQFQDESVVDDSQLPKDRFSAERLKGVDSTLKIQPAELGDSAMYLCASSLGGTQYFGPGTRLLVL.

This chain links TRBV11-2 with TRBJ2-3; possibly TRBD1 or TRBD2 for D (5 bases each). The germline CDR1 and CDR2 sequences are SGHAT and FQNNGV. V lost 7 bases and J lost 2, with 19 bases in between. This CDR3 is 16 amino acids long. The CDR3, as DNA: TGTGCCAGCACGGTCCAGGGCAGCCTAGCCACAGATACGCAGTATTTT. Its translation is CASTVQGSLATDTQYF.

The V call is TRBV12-5, the J call TRBJ2-7; D may be TRBD1 (5 bases). Germline CDR1 LGHNT, CDR2 FRNRAP. Trimming pared 0 bases from V and 0 bases from J, leaving 18 bases between. CDR3 length: 18 amino acids. CDR3 region: CASGLVTGPRTSSYEQYF. The CDR3 DNA reads TGTGCTAGTGGTTTGGTCACAGGCCCCCGGACGTCCTCCTACGAGCAGTACTTC.

V gene TRBV13 combines with J gene TRBJ1-1; no firm D call. This CDR3 spans 12 amino acids. Germline V gene data show CDR1 as PRHDT and CDR2 as FYEKMQ (reference sequence). V shed 1 base and J shed 7 bases, with 7 bases lying between them. The CDR3 region has the DNA TGTGCCAGCAGCTTAGCGGACCATGAAGCTTTCTTT. Translated: CASSLADHEAFF.

This chain links TRBV21-1 with TRBJ2-7; the listed D gene, TRBD1, was not tested against the DNA. TRBV21-1 is a pseudogene segment. The CDR3 length is 17 residues. CDR3 nucleotides: TGTGCCAGCAGCAAAGAGGGCGACAGGGCAAGCTCCTACGAGCAGTACTTC. Protein product: CASSKEGDRASSYEQYF.

The J gene is TRBJ1-2, the V gene TRBV29-1; D gene unclear. CDR3 length: 18 residues. V lost 1 base to trimming and J lost 2 bases, with 23 bases between them. Germline V gene lookup returns CDR1 SQVTM and CDR2 ANQGSEA. The CDR3 is CSVEGSVLAKGLNYGYTF. The CDR3 coding sequence is TGCAGCGTTGAAGGCAGCGTCCTTGCCAAGGGCCTAAACTATGGCTACACCTTC.

Concerning this clone: Within the sample, other DNA sequences also encode this same CDR3. The chain uses TRBV4-1 and TRBJ1-2, with D perhaps TRBD1 (5 bases). Germline CDR1 is MGHRA and CDR2 is YSYEKL. This CDR3 is built from 14 residues. Trimming stripped 3 bases from V and 6 bases from J, with 14 bases between. CDR3 in amino acids: CASSQVSPRDGYTF. The CDR3 DNA sequence: TGCGCCAGCAGCCAGGTGTCCCCCAGGGATGGCTACACCTTC.

The rearrangement links TRBV4-1 to TRBJ2-3, with 13 nucleotides matching TRBD2. CDR1 MGHRA and CDR2 YSYEKL come from the germline V gene. CDR3 size: 18 residues. J lost 1 base, V lost 3 bases, and 7 bases had no gene match. CDR3 sequence: CASSQETSGRPGTDTQYF. For the CDR3, the DNA is TGCGCCAGCAGCCAGGAGACTAGCGGGAGGCCCGGCACAGATACGCAGTATTTT.

The chain couples TRBV4-3 to TRBJ2-7; possible D gene TRBD1, 5 bases. Germline V gene sequence: CDR1 LGHNA, CDR2 YSLEER. V was pared by 3 bases and J by 0 bases, with 12 bases between. This CDR3 has 15 residues. As DNA, the CDR3 is TGCGCCAGCAGCCAGGGGCTTGGAAGCTCCTACGAGCAGTACTTC. Amino acids: CASSQGLGSSYEQYF.

The chain couples TRBV2 to TRBJ2-3; D possibly matches TRBD1 or TRBD2 (5 bases each). Looked up from germline, CDR1 is SNHLY and CDR2 is FYNNEI. V lost 8 bases, J lost 2 bases, and 14 bases lay in between. CDR3 length equals 14 residues. The CDR3 DNA reads as TGTGCCAGCCGACAGCGGAGCTTCACAGATACGCAGTATTTT. It yields the protein CASRQRSFTDTQYF. Together with reference TRBV2 and TRBJ2-3, the CDR3 gives the full variable domain: EPEVTQTPSHQVTQMGQEVILRCVPISNHLYFYWYRQILGQKVEFLVSFYNNEISEKSEIFDDQFSVERPDGSNFTLKIRSTKLEDSAMYFCASRQRSFTDTQYFGPGTRLTVL.

The genes are TRBV18 and TRBJ1-6, with D hard to call. Germline CDR1 and CDR2: KGHSH and LQKENI. V shed 3 bases and J shed 0 bases, with 12 bases lying between them. This CDR3 contains 17 residues. The CDR3 reads CASSPDVLSSYNSPLHF. As DNA, the CDR3 is TGTGCCAGCTCACCTGATGTCCTGAGCTCCTATAATTCACCCCTCCACTTT. Full variable domain (remainder filled in from reference TRBV18 and TRBJ1-6): NAGVMQNPRHLVRRRGQEARLRCSPMKGHSHVYWYRQLPEEGLKFMVYLQKENIIDESGMPKERFSAEFPKEGPSILRIQQVVRGDSAAYFCASSPDVLSSYNSPLHFGNGTRLTVT.